These 10 T cell receptor beta chains were sequenced from one sample in a study of T cell responses to AZD1222 COVID-19 vaccine. Profiling relied on immunoSEQ multiplex PCR, and the TCRdb table lists in-frame clones only, not all of them. The sample lists 190,000 or so clones; approximately 93% were seen once. This material consisted of peripheral blood, taken 28 days after the second AZD1222 dose. These TCRs come from an adult who received the AZD1222 COVID-19 vaccine.

This chain links TRBV19 with TRBJ2-4; D may correspond to TRBD1 or TRBD2 (6 bases each). V was shortened by 5 bases and J by 3 bases, with 17 bases between the two germline ends. The CDR3 is 16 residues long. The germline CDR1 and CDR2 sequences are LNHDA and SQIVND (reference sequence). The CDR3 region is CASSPLRGEDKNIQYF. CDR3 coding DNA: TGTGCCAGTAGTCCGTTGAGGGGGGAGGACAAAAACATTCAGTACTTC.

As DNA, the CDR3 is TGTGCCAGCAGCCAAGATCGCGTAAAGGGACAGGGATTGACTGGCTACACCTTC. Its translation: CASSQDRVKGQGLTGYTF. The V gene is TRBV14, the J gene TRBJ1-2, with 9 bases identical to TRBD1. Per germline, CDR1 SGHDN and CDR2 FVKESK. This CDR3 region has 18 residues. Trimming cost V 0 bases and J 7 bases; bases outside gene matches: 15.

The gene calls are TRBV5-1 and TRBJ1-1; the D gene is possibly TRBD1 (5 bases). CDR1 is SGHRS, CDR2 YFSETQ, per germline. The V end lost 4 bases, the J end lost 2 bases, and 15 bases lay between the germline ends. This CDR3 has 15 amino acids. In nucleotides, the CDR3 is TGCGCCAGCAGCGGGACGGTTTTCAACAACACTGAAGCTTTCTTT. It is translated as CASSGTVFNNTEAFF.

V and J are TRBV7-2 and TRBJ1-5, with no clear D. Between the trimmed V and J ends, which lost 5 bases and 6 bases, there was a span of 11 bases. Per the germline V gene, CDR1 is SGHTA and CDR2 is FQGNSA. The CDR3 is 13 residues long. CDR3 protein: CASSRSEFQPQHF. The CDR3 coding sequence is TGTGCCAGCAGCCGCTCGGAATTTCAGCCCCAGCATTTT.

The rearrangement links TRBV6-1 to TRBJ1-2; D call uncertain. V was shortened by 1 base and J by 0 bases, with 6 bases between the two germline ends. The CDR3 extends over 14 amino acids. The germline V gene encodes CDR1 MNHNS and CDR2 SASEGT. Written as DNA, the CDR3 is TGTGCCAGCAGTGAAGGCCAACCTAACTATGGCTACACCTTC. As protein: CASSEGQPNYGYTF.

The rearrangement uses TRBV2 and TRBJ1-5; D is undetermined. There are 14 residues in the CDR3. The germline V gene encodes CDR1 SNHLY and CDR2 FYNNEI. V lost 5 bases and J lost 2, with 10 bases in between. The CDR3 region has the DNA TGTGCCAGCAGTAGAAACATGCGCAATCAGCCCCAGCATTTT. This gives the protein CASSRNMRNQPQHF.

This chain joins TRBV5-1 and TRBJ1-1; D unclear. V lost 1 base to trimming and J lost 0 bases, with 7 bases between them. CDR3 length equals 14 residues. The germline V gene has CDR1 SGHRS and CDR2 YFSETQ. The CDR3, as DNA: TGCGCCAGCAGCTTGCGGGCCATGAACACTGAAGCTTTCTTT. It encodes CASSLRAMNTEAFF.

V gene TRBV12-5 combines with J gene TRBJ2-5; the D gene is possibly TRBD1 (5 bases). V was cut by 6 bases and J by 3 bases, with 11 bases left in between. This CDR3 is built from 13 residues. Germline loops: CDR1 LGHNT, CDR2 FRNRAP. This chain's CDR3 is CASGSGAEETQYF. In DNA form, the CDR3 reads TGTGCTAGTGGCTCTGGGGCAGAAGAGACCCAGTACTTC.

This chain links TRBV5-1 with TRBJ1-1; 10 bases are shared with TRBD1. The germline gives CDR1 SGHRS, CDR2 YFSETQ. This CDR3 region has 16 residues. J was trimmed by 0 bases and V by 4 bases; bases with no gene match: 6. The CDR3 DNA reads as TGCGCCAGCAGCACGGGACAGGGGAGCCTGAACACTGAAGCTTTCTTT. Translation gives CASSTGQGSLNTEAFF.

This chain connects TRBV27 to TRBJ1-3; possible D gene TRBD1, 5 bases. The CDR3 consists of 16 residues. Germline CDR1 MNHEY, CDR2 SMNVEV (reference sequence). Trimming took 6 bases from V and 2 from J, leaving 17 bases between them. In DNA, the CDR3 is TGTGCCAGCAGGGACGTCGGGGGGAGTACTGGAAACACCATATATTTT. Translated: CASRDVGGSTGNTIYF.